This T cell receptor beta chain was recorded in a study of Graves' ophthalmopathy and Graves' hyperthyroidism. Whole-study context: Peripheral blood was collected at initial diagnosis, before any treatment.

This clonotype was picked up many times. From RNA, the CDR3 regions of TCR beta chains were amplified and sequenced. RT-PCR in the first round used HTBI primers; a second-round multiplex PCR followed. TCRdb redid the calling of the multiplex PCR reads with MiXCR, one entry per CDR3 protein. The sample holds approximately 460,000 distinct CDR3 sequences, approximately 15% seen once. The CDR3 contains 16 residues. CDR1 and CDR2 (germline): SNHLY, FYNNEI. With V trimmed by 4 bases and J by 4 bases, 7 bases remained unmatched. The sequence came from a woman aged 25-40 years with Graves' ophthalmopathy. The chain couples TRBV2 to TRBJ2-5, with 12 positions matching TRBD2. Specimen: blood. CDR3 residues: CASSAPTSGGRETQYF. For the CDR3, the DNA is TGTGCCAGCAGTGCCCCGACTAGCGGGGGAAGAGAGACCCAGTACTTC.